Listed below are T cell receptor beta chains from one sample, sequenced in a study of cytotoxic CD8 clonotypes in ibrutinib-treated CLL. Produced via immunoSEQ multiplex PCR; TCRdb's table is partial and in-frame only. The profile shows tens of thousands of clones, 71% of them singletons. This specimen was PBMCs, taken at disease progression, from a patient treated with ibrutinib. The receptors shown here come from a human donor with chronic lymphocytic leukemia. Each CDR3 is given with its conserved first and last residue. The order of the fields is clone size, D gene, J gene, V gene, CDR3 protein. D genes are given only for firm matches. The size entry is marked missing in some rows and otherwise reads once, few, many or a size class.

few NA TRBJ1-1 TRBV7-9 CASIPEGMNTEAFF
NA TRBD1 TRBJ2-5 TRBV27 CASSPTTGAGETQYF
NA TRBD2 TRBJ2-3 TRBV7-6 CASSLTPGGSTDTQYF
NA NA TRBJ2-7 TRBV5-1 CASSLGQGLDEQYF
few NA TRBJ2-7 TRBV11-2 CASSLGSPRGDEQYF
NA TRBD2 TRBJ2-7 TRBV6-1 CASSESAGLAGRDEQYF
NA NA TRBJ2-7 TRBV15 CATSRGHSGFEQYF
NA NA TRBJ2-7 TRBV2 CASSRTPYEQYF
NA TRBD2 TRBJ2-5 TRBV15 CATSRGVAGGRGETQYF
NA NA TRBJ1-6 TRBV7-9 CASSFVENSPLHF
medium-sized TRBD2 TRBJ2-4 TRBV6-1 CASTSTGGNIQYF
NA NA TRBJ1-6 TRBV27 CASRTDESYNSPLHF
NA TRBD1 TRBJ1-2 TRBV7-9 CASSPQGGLGGYTF
NA NA TRBJ2-4 TRBV5-1 CASTSKGSHQRGIQYF
NA NA TRBJ1-1 TRBV5-4 CASSLEGGEAFF
few TRBD2 TRBJ2-7 TRBV27 CASSLLAEIYEQYF
NA NA TRBJ1-2 TRBV5-6 CASSLVRGNYGYTF
NA NA TRBJ2-5 TRBV5-6 CASSLAGAQETQYF
NA TRBD2 TRBJ2-3 TRBV19 CASSLTSGGSTQYF
NA TRBD2 TRBJ2-7 TRBV30 CAWSPWEGWTYEQYF
NA TRBD1 TRBJ2-5 TRBV11-2 CASSYGQGFSESQETQYF
few TRBD1 TRBJ2-7 TRBV5-1 CASSPPGRTGVHEQYF